These 16 T cell receptor beta chains were sequenced from one sample in a study of T cell clonality in common variable immunodeficiency. Repertoires were generated with immunoSEQ multiplex PCR, while TCRdb's copy carries only in-frame clones and drops some. The profile covers more than 65,000 clones, none occurring a single time. Specimen: peripheral blood mononuclear cells. Source of these receptors: a person aged 18 to 70 in good health.

This clone was counted many times. The CDR3 extends 3 residues past the end of the read, so its final part is completed from the germline J gene. The rearrangement joins TRBV5-1 to TRBJ2-5; 7 nucleotides agree with TRBD1. Germline assignment: CDR1 SGHRS and CDR2 YFSETQ. This CDR3 comprises 14 residues. J lost 1 base, V lost 4 bases, and 4 bases had no gene match. CDR3 DNA, as far as it was read: TGCGCCAGCAGCCTGTGGGACAGCCAAGAGACC. Translated, it gives CASSLWDSQET. The CDR3 in its entirety is CASSLWDSQETQYF.

In regard to this clone: The CDR3 is cut off 3 residues early in the read; its end comes from the germline J gene. The chain recombines TRBV2 with TRBJ1-5; 9 bases map to TRBD1. With V trimmed by 7 bases and J by 7 bases, 5 bases remained unmatched. The germline V gene encodes CDR1 SNHLY and CDR2 FYNNEI. This CDR3 has 13 residues. CDR3 DNA, as far as it was read: TGTGCCAGCACCACAGGGGGCAGGCAGCCC. Translation: CASTTGGRQP. The whole CDR3 region reads CASTTGGRQPQHF.

In its sample, this clone was seen many times. Sequence at one end of the junction differs from germline and may be a read error. Read sequence stops 3 residues before the CDR3 end, and the germline J gene provides the missing end. The chain is built from TRBV4-2 and TRBJ2-7, with TRBD2 matching over 10 bases. The CDR3 is 15 residues long. Germline V CDR1 and CDR2: LGHNA, YNFKEQ. The part of the CDR3 DNA that was read is TGCGCCAGCAGCCAAGGGCCAGCGGGAGGGTACGAG. This translates into CASSQGPAGGYE. The full CDR3 sequence reads CASSQGPAGGYEQYF.

This clone was counted ten times or more. The CDR3 end is not reached by the read, which stops 3 residues before it; the germline J gene fills it in. This chain links TRBV20-1 with TRBJ2-3; 10 nucleotides align to TRBD1. Per germline, CDR1 DFQATT and CDR2 SNEGSKA (reference sequence). This CDR3 contains 15 residues. The ends lost 1 base at V and 3 bases at J; junction bases unmatched: 4. CDR3 DNA (partial): TGCAGTGCTAGAGGGGAGGACAGGGGGACAGATACG. Amino acid sequence: CSARGEDRGTDT. The whole CDR3 reads CSARGEDRGTDTQYF.

This clone was seen ten or more times. The junction departs from germline at one end; a sequencing error may be responsible. The read terminates 3 residues before the CDR3 end, so the remaining end is supplied by the germline J gene. This rearrangement joins TRBV4-2 to TRBJ2-3; D possibly corresponds to TRBD1 (6 bases). There are 15 residues in the CDR3. Germline-derived CDR1 and CDR2 are LGHNA and YNFKEQ. The CDR3 loop reads CASSQGQLSTDTQYF. The CDR3 bases that were read are TGCGCCAGCAGCCAAGGACAGCTGAGCACAGATACG.

This clone was counted at least ten times. The DNA ends 3 residues before the CDR3 does, and the rest of the CDR3 is filled in from the germline J gene. This chain uses TRBV5-4 with TRBJ1-5; TRBD1 is a possible D gene (5 bases). From germline, CDR1 is SGHNT and CDR2 YYREEE (reference sequence). The CDR3 length is 13 residues. With 0 bases removed from V and 5 bases from J, the gap between germline ends came to 6 bases. The CDR3 loop is CASSLAGHQPQHF. The sequenced part of the CDR3 DNA is TGTGCCAGCAGCTTGGCAGGGCATCAGCCC.

About this clone: The DNA ends 3 residues before the CDR3 does, and the rest of the CDR3 is filled in from the germline J gene. The chain employs TRBV11-2 and TRBJ2-2; D call uncertain. Trimming left V 5 bases short and J 8 bases short, with 9 bases between. CDR3 length: 12 residues. Germline V gene lookup returns CDR1 SGHAT and CDR2 FQNNGV. The DNA read from the CDR3 is TGTGCCAGCAGCCCAGAGAGGGGGGAG. It encodes CASSPERGE. The whole CDR3 sequence reads CASSPERGELFF.

This clone showed up many times. Incomplete CDR3 DNA: TGCAGTGCTAGCCTGTCCGGGGCAGATACG. Amino acid sequence: CSASLSGADT. The whole CDR3 is CSASLSGADTQYF. V gene TRBV20-1 combines with J gene TRBJ2-3, with D tentatively TRBD2 (5 bases). Read coverage stops 3 residues before the CDR3 terminus; the germline J gene supplies the remainder. Trimming stripped 3 bases from V and 4 bases from J, with 11 bases between. The CDR3 sequence is 13 residues long. Germline V gene sequence: CDR1 DFQATT, CDR2 SNEGSKA (reference sequence).

This clone was recorded at least ten times. The DNA ends 3 residues before the CDR3 does, and the rest of the CDR3 is filled in from the germline J gene. V usage is TRBV29-1 and J usage is TRBJ2-1; the D gene is possibly TRBD2 (6 bases). The CDR3 runs to 14 residues. V lost 4 bases, J lost 3 bases, and 13 bases lay in between. Germline V gives CDR1 SQVTM, CDR2 ANQGSEA. The CDR3 bases that were read are TGCAGCGTTGGGGACTCCCGACGCTACAATGAG. Protein: CSVGDSRRYNE. The CDR3, in full, reads CSVGDSRRYNEQFF.

Many counts were recorded for this clone. Sequencing ends 3 residues short of the CDR3 end; the germline J gene provides the rest. V and J are TRBV10-1 and TRBJ1-6, with D possibly being TRBD1 (5 bases). Germline V gene lookup returns CDR1 WNHNN and CDR2 SYGVQD (reference sequence). The CDR3 consists of 15 residues. V gave up 2 bases and J gave up 8 bases, with 13 bases separating them. CDR3 sequence: CASSETGQGDSPLHF. CDR3 bases read: TGCGCCAGCAGTGAGACAGGCCAAGGGGATTCACCC.

The table lists this clone with many counts. The read terminates 3 residues before the CDR3 end, so the remaining end is supplied by the germline J gene. The rearrangement joins TRBV9 to TRBJ2-1; 11 bases align to TRBD1. Germline V lookup: CDR1 SGDLS, CDR2 YYNGEE. The CDR3 sequence is 13 residues long. V dropped 2 bases and J dropped 8; count of bases not matched to a gene: 0. The sequenced part of the CDR3 DNA is TGTGCCAGCAGCGTGGGACAGGGGGATGAG. Residues: CASSVGQGDE. The full CDR3 sequence reads CASSVGQGDEQFF.

This clone was recorded at least ten times. The read terminates 3 residues ahead of where the CDR3 ends, so the germline J gene completes it. The chain carries TRBV6-2 or TRBV6-3 and TRBJ2-7; the D gene is possibly TRBD1 (5 bases). Germline loops: CDR1 MNHEY, CDR2 SVGEGT. The V and J ends lost 5 bases and 3 bases respectively, with 23 bases between them. The CDR3 is made up of 17 amino acids. CDR3 DNA, as far as it was read: TGTGCCAGCAGTCCTAACACTCCGTCCCAGGGTATCTACGAG. This sequence encodes CASSPNTPSQGIYE. The whole CDR3 region reads CASSPNTPSQGIYEQYF.

Concerning this clone itself: The CDR3 extends 3 residues past the end of the read, so its final part is completed from the germline J gene. The rearrangement joins TRBV2 to TRBJ1-5; D is unclear. The V end lost 2 bases, the J end lost 2 bases, and 13 bases lay between the germline ends. Germline-derived CDR1 and CDR2 are SNHLY and FYNNEI. The CDR3 length is 16 residues. The CDR3 reads CASSESRPRGNQPQHF. The covered CDR3 bases are TGTGCCAGCAGTGAAAGCAGGCCGCGCGGCAATCAGCCC.

This clone was detected many times. The read gets to within 3 residues of the CDR3 end, and the germline J gene fills in the rest. J is TRBJ2-3 and V is TRBV20-1; 12 positions agree with TRBD2. V shed 5 bases, J shed 2 bases, and the junction held 5 bases outside the gene matches. Germline loops: CDR1 DFQATT, CDR2 SNEGSKA (reference sequence). The CDR3 covers 15 residues. The CDR3: CSAPGLAGITDTQYF. Partial CDR3 DNA: TGCAGTGCTCCCGGACTAGCGGGGATCACAGATACG.

There are many counts of this clone. The missing CDR3 end, 3 residues past where the read stops, is filled in from the germline J gene. This sequence joins TRBV20-1 and TRBJ1-3, with 8 positions matching TRBD1. The CDR3 is 19 amino acids. Germline V CDR1 and CDR2: DFQATT, SNEGSKA (reference sequence). The J segment lost 0 bases and the V segment lost 6 bases, leaving 19 bases of the junction unmatched. The CDR3 is CSARGPPQSTPNSGNTIYF. The covered CDR3 bases are TGCAGTGCCAGGGGGCCCCCCCAATCCACCCCGAACTCTGGAAACACC.

This clone showed up many times. The sequenced fragment ends 3 residues before the CDR3 boundary, so the rest is inferred from the germline J gene. The rearrangement links TRBV20-1 to TRBJ1-4, with TRBD1 matching over 7 bases. Germline trimming cut 2 bases from V and 3 bases from J; bases unmatched to any gene: 6. The CDR3 has 15 amino acids. Per germline, CDR1 DFQATT and CDR2 SNEGSKA (reference sequence). The covered CDR3 bases are TGCAGTGCTAGAAACAGGGGTGAATCTAATGAAAAA. Translating gives CSARNRGESNEK. The full CDR3 protein reads CSARNRGESNEKLFF.